The 16 T cell receptor beta chains reported below all come from one sample, sequenced in a study of blood T cells in healthy people across ages. Then a second PCR, running roughly 7 to 11 cycles, was carried out with a sample-barcoded 5' primer and a J-beta primer mix. TCRdb reprocessed the 5' RACE reads with MiXCR, giving one entry per CDR3 protein. Among about 970,000 distinct CDR3 sequences listed, roughly 50% were seen once. Sequencing used blood. These receptors were obtained from a woman aged 60-70 years in good health.

V gene TRBV28 combines with J gene TRBJ2-5, with TRBD1 matching over 10 bases. V dropped 6 bases and J dropped 1; count of bases not matched to a gene: 8. Germline CDR1 MDHEN, CDR2 SYDVKM. The CDR3 loop spans 16 amino acids. In DNA form, the CDR3 reads TGTGCCAGCAGATCACCGGGACAGGGGACCCAAGAGACCCAGTACTTC. Its protein product is CASRSPGQGTQETQYF.

This clonotype was counted between two and nine times. V gene TRBV28 combines with J gene TRBJ2-3; D is undetermined. The CDR3 has 12 amino acids. The germline CDR1 and CDR2 sequences are MDHEN and SYDVKM. V lost 2 bases, J lost 6 bases, and 6 bases lay in between. CDR3 sequence (DNA): TGTGCCAGCAGTTTAAGGGTGGATACGCAGTATTTT. Translated, it gives CASSLRVDTQYF.

This clonotype has just a few counts. The genes are TRBV6-6 and TRBJ2-3, with D perhaps given as TRBD1 or TRBD2 (5 bases each). Germline V lookup: CDR1 MNHNY, CDR2 SVGAGI (reference sequence). Between the trimmed V and J ends, which lost 7 bases and 4 bases, there was a span of 9 bases. The CDR3 has 12 residues. The CDR3, as DNA: TGTGCCAGCACCCGGGACCCAGATACGCAGTATTTT. Its translation is CASTRDPDTQYF.

V usage is TRBV7-2 and J usage is TRBJ2-1, with D tentatively TRBD2 (5 bases). CDR3 length equals 14 residues. Trimming shortened V by 1 base and J by 9 bases, and 13 bases separated the two germline ends. Per the germline V gene, CDR1 is SGHTA and CDR2 is FQGNSA. Written as DNA, the CDR3 is TGTGCCAGCAGCTTAGGGATGACTACGGCTGAGCAGTTCTTC. This translates into CASSLGMTTAEQFF.

V and J are TRBV5-8 and TRBJ2-1; TRBD1 matches at 9 bases. V dropped 9 bases and J dropped 8; count of bases not matched to a gene: 15. The CDR3 has 15 residues. Looked up from germline, CDR1 is SGHTS and CDR2 is YDEGEE. CDR3 nucleotides: TGTGCCACTACTTACCGCGACAGGGGGTTCCATGAGCAGTTCTTC. This encodes CATTYRDRGFHEQFF.

V gene TRBV20-1 combines with J gene TRBJ1-4; D is unclear. Germline V gene data show CDR1 as DFQATT and CDR2 as SNEGSKA (reference sequence). V lost 5 bases and J 3 bases, leaving 10 bases between the germline ends. The CDR3 contains 13 residues. CDR3 in amino acids: CSARTSPNEKLFF. The CDR3, as DNA: TGCAGTGCTCGTACTAGCCCTAATGAAAAACTGTTTTTT.

V usage is TRBV19 and J usage is TRBJ2-4; the D gene is possibly TRBD2 (5 bases). Per germline, CDR1 LNHDA and CDR2 SQIVND (reference sequence). There are 15 residues in the CDR3. The V end lost 9 bases, the J end lost 6 bases, and 21 bases lay between the germline ends. CDR3 in amino acids: CARVISEEEGNIQYF. The CDR3 nucleotides are TGTGCCAGAGTTATTAGCGAGGAGGAAGGAAACATTCAGTACTTC.

The chain recombines TRBV4-1 with TRBJ2-7; D is unclear. The CDR3 totals 13 residues. The germline gives CDR1 MGHRA, CDR2 YSYEKL. Trimming stripped 1 base from V and 2 bases from J, with 6 bases between. CDR3 sequence (DNA): TGCGCCAGCAGCCAAGGAGATACCTACGAGCAGTACTTC. Amino acid sequence: CASSQGDTYEQYF.

The table lists this clonotype with a count of one. The chain joins TRBV4-1 to TRBJ2-1; D remains unclear. The CDR3 contains 14 residues. V shed 1 base and J shed 7 bases, with 11 bases lying between them. Germline values: CDR1 MGHRA, CDR2 YSYEKL. The CDR3 loop reads CASSQAGIGNEQFF. The CDR3 coding sequence is TGCGCCAGCAGCCAAGCCGGAATAGGGAATGAGCAGTTCTTC.

The V gene is TRBV3-1, the J gene TRBJ2-5; TRBD2 matches 8 bases. Germline trimming cut 3 bases from V and 11 bases from J; bases unmatched to any gene: 5. This CDR3 region has 12 residues. Looked up from germline, CDR1 is LGHDT and CDR2 is YNNKEL (reference sequence). The CDR3 region has the DNA TGTGCCAGCAGCCAGACCGGGACTAGTCAGTACTTC. Translating it yields CASSQTGTSQYF.

The V gene is TRBV12-3 or TRBV12-4, the J gene TRBJ1-1; TRBD1 matches at 7 bases. CDR3 size: 14 residues. Germline trimming cut 8 bases from V and 0 bases from J; bases unmatched to any gene: 6. CDR3 nucleotide sequence: TGTGCCAGCGAACAGACAGGGATGAACACTGAAGCTTTCTTT. Translated: CASEQTGMNTEAFF.

The genes are TRBV5-1 and TRBJ2-5; TRBD1 agrees at 7 bases. The V gene end was trimmed by 1 base and the J gene end by 5 bases; junction bases not matched to a gene: 20. The germline CDR1 and CDR2 sequences are SGHRS and YFSETQ. There are 19 residues in the CDR3. The CDR3 loop reads CASSLWGQTGASAWETQYF. The CDR3, as DNA: TGCGCCAGCAGCTTGTGGGGGCAAACAGGGGCCTCAGCCTGGGAGACCCAGTACTTC. Filled out from reference TRBV5-1 and TRBJ2-5, the complete variable domain reads KAGVTQTPRYLIKTRGQQVTLSCSPISGHRSVSWYQQTPGQGLQFLFEYFSETQRNKGNFPGRFSGRQFSNSRSEMNVSTLELGDSALYLCASSLWGQTGASAWETQYFGPGTRLLVL.

This clonotype was recorded many times. This chain connects TRBV7-2 to TRBJ2-1, with D possibly matching TRBD2 (6 bases). Germline V gene data show CDR1 as SGHTA and CDR2 as FQGNSA. The CDR3 has 15 amino acids. Trimming stripped 5 bases from V and 6 bases from J, with 17 bases between. CDR3 protein: CASSLLAGSPNEQFF. CDR3 DNA: TGTGCCAGCAGCCTGCTCGCCGGGAGCCCCAATGAGCAGTTCTTC.

This chain connects TRBV20-1 to TRBJ2-5; possibly TRBD1 or TRBD2 for D (6 bases each). The J call could be wrong; TRBJ2-7 is a better fit for the DNA end. Germline assignment: CDR1 DFQATT and CDR2 SNEGSKA (reference sequence). This CDR3 region has 14 residues. The CDR3 region is CSARLEGVSYEQYF. CDR3 nucleotide sequence: TGCAGTGCTAGGCTGGAGGGGGTATCCTACGAGCAGTACTTC.

This chain joins TRBV5-1 and TRBJ2-7; unclear D gene. This CDR3 region has 14 residues. Germline values: CDR1 SGHRS, CDR2 YFSETQ. V gave up 4 bases and J gave up 7 bases, with 18 bases separating them. The CDR3 coding sequence is TGCGCCAGCAGCGTTAATGTCGCTGCTAATGAGCAGTACTTC. Translated, it gives CASSVNVAANEQYF.

The V call is TRBV7-9, the J call TRBJ2-1; D may be TRBD1 or TRBD2 (5 bases each). Germline CDR1 is SEHNR and CDR2 is FQNEAQ (reference sequence). The ends were cut back, 5 bases at V and 4 bases at J, with 12 bases in the middle. CDR3 size: 14 residues. The CDR3 sequence is CASSGTGGYNEQFF. The CDR3 coding sequence is TGTGCCAGCAGCGGGACGGGTGGTTACAATGAGCAGTTCTTC.